The entry that follows covers one TCR beta chain sequence. Its antigen specificity is not known. No per-base quality is available; no much larger clone lies one base away. This sample was included in a study of shared clonotypes between healthy human individuals (dated by TCRdb to 2020 to 2021). Concerning the study at large: The cohort comprised a couple of women and a few men aged 18 to 49 years. For each donor, CD4 naive and CD4 memory were each run on three plates, CD8 naive on two plates, and CD8 memory on one plate. To estimate repertoire size and how much clonotypes are shared between individuals, the study performed deep sequencing of blood TCR repertoires from about five healthy adults. Different laboratories and diverse techniques were used to prepare libraries and sequence TCR repertoires, to increase sequencing depth and limit assay-specific biases. Per donor, leukapheresis produced somewhere between about 0.85 and 8.9 billion PBMCs.

CD8 naive samples were CD45RO-negative cells positively selected for CCR7, giving a CD45RA+CCR7+ population that excluded TemRA cells. The donors were healthy, HIV-negative adults with no recently reported acute infections or vaccinations. Every donor was a Caucasian adult residing in Nashville, Tennessee, USA. Blood was obtained by leukapheresis, after which PBMCs were separated by Ficoll-Histopaque density gradient centrifugation and cryopreserved in liquid nitrogen vapor phase. Analytical flow cytometry was used to check the purity and quantity of every magnetically sorted T cell population. Each sorted fraction had its genomic DNA isolated and then quantified by UV absorbance on a Nanodrop 2000c. The germline V gene encodes CDR1 SEHNR and CDR2 FQNEAQ (reference sequence). Measured from the cysteine to the phenylalanine, the CDR3 is 14 residues long. Just the 42-base CDR3 DNA is kept, in frame starting at base 1. The germline V and J ends show losses of 5 bases and 8 bases respectively, and no gene match explains 8 bases of the junction.

What the authors observed across the whole study: Compared with non-shared clonotypes, the clonotypes found in all four sorted-subset donors had higher generation probabilities. Pairwise subsampling led to the expectation that sequencing depth would affect the degree of clonotype sharing among donors. Only blood was sampled, and tissue TCR repertoires likely differ from those in blood. Estimated clonotype richness was generally larger for naive than for memory subsets. Even with the large sequencing depth, rarefaction of the sorted-subset datasets indicated that sequencing was incomplete. When several donors were compared, the shared fraction of clonotypes was about 5.4% for naive CD4, around 3.5% for naive CD8, 2.3% for memory CD4, and under 0.5% for memory CD8. Because the study included only a small number of donors, the genetic and exposure-history diversity represented was limited.

Using the deep immunoSEQ assay, TCR CDR3 regions were amplified from genomic DNA by multiplex PCR. Extracted genomic DNA from each cell subset was distributed evenly across all wells of several immunoSEQ 96-well plates, and each plate was treated as a replicate. For sorted subsets, each replicate PCR was loaded with 200 to 250 ng genomic DNA, equivalent to approximately 27,000 T cell genomes. Purified libraries were quantified with a Qubit 3.0 fluorometer, sized on a Bioanalyzer 2100, and re-quantified with the KAPA Library Quantification kit. A separate single-read 150-cycle Illumina NextSeq 550 flow cell was used to sequence each immunoSEQ 96-well plate. The study's processing was this. Because only junctional sequences without quality scores were contained in the immunoSEQ output, filtering matching that applied to full-length reads could not be performed. Sequences were annotated with PyIR, a Python wrapper for IgBLAST v1.9, and V/J genes and CDR3 were assigned using IMGT germline references. Reads were removed for weak V/J assignments (E-value above 1e-6), missing CDR3, stop codons, out-of-frame junctions, or ambiguous translated residues. V3J clonotypes were defined by identical inferred V gene, J gene, and CDR3 amino acid sequence. Percentage overlap between repertoires was computed as shared unique clonotypes divided by the size of the smaller repertoire. Richness of each repertoire was evaluated using RTK rarefaction, the Chao1 estimator, and Recon v2.1 estimates of unobserved clonotypes. Generation probabilities were computed with OLGA for all TCRbeta clonotypes obtained by the gDNA method from four donors. This immuneACCESS table, as held by TCRdb, lists in-frame sequences with V and J called but not all clones. Of the missing ones, under half trace to an unresolved V gene in checked studies; the others have no known cause. V and J calls and clone size are copied from that table; D and trimming were computed from the DNA. The sample includes fewer than 1 million clones, with around 96% observed a single time. Less than 0.3% of the sample is in the top ten clones.

The sample comprised naive CD8+ T cells sorted from blood. The meaning of the sample's cell subset or site label: CD45RA+CCR7+. This sequence was found in a man aged 25 to 40 in good health. The V gene is TRBV7-9 and the J gene is TRBJ1-4; TRBD1 agrees with 7 junctional bases. The CDR3 protein sequence reads: CASSLDRRNEKLFF. The bases read TGTGCCAGCAGCCTGGACAGGAGGAACGAAAAACTGTTTTTT. With all but the CDR3 taken from the reference TRBV7-9 and TRBJ1-4 genes, the full variable domain is: DTGVSQNPRHKITKRGQNVTFRCDPISEHNRLYWYRQTLGQGPEFLTYFQNEAQLEKSRLLSDRFSAERPKGSFSTLEIQRTEQGDSAMYLCASSLDRRNEKLFFGSGTQLSVL.